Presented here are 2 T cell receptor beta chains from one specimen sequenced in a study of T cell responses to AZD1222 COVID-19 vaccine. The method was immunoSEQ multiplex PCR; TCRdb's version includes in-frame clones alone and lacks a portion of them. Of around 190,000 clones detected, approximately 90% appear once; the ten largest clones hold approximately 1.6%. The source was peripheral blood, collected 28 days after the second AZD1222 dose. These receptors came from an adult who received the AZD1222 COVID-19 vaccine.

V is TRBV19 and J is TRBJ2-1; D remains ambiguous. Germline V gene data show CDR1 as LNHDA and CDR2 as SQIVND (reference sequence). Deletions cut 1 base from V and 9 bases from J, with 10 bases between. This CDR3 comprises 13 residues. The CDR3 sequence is CASSIVGFGEQFF. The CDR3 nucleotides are TGTGCCAGTAGTATAGTGGGTTTTGGTGAGCAGTTCTTC.

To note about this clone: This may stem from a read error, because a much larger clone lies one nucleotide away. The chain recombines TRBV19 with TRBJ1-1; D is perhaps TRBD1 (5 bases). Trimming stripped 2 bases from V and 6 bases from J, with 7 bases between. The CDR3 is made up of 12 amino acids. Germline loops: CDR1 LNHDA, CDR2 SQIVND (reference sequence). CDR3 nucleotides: TGTGCCAGTAGTATACAGGGAGCTGAAGCTTTCTTT. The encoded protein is CASSIQGAEAFF.